This T cell receptor (beta chain) comes out of a study of control samples from healthy donors and cancer patients (dated by TCRdb to 2018 to 2020). Preparation of the library involved the immunoSEQ multiplex PCR assay. In TCRdb, the immuneACCESS table is reduced to in-frame sequences with V and J assigned. These tables do not hold every clone; where another copy was compared, an unresolved V gene accounts for under half, and the others remain unexplained. The sample table contains 260,000 or so clones; only one count was recorded for roughly four fifths of them. The ten biggest clones cover more than 10% of the sample. A note on this clone: What this receptor recognizes is not known. Base qualities are not provided; no much larger clone lies one nucleotide away.

Reading the germline V gene (reference sequence) gives CDR1 SGHNT and CDR2 YYREEE. V is pared back by 4 bases and J by 3 bases, with 16 bases lying between the germline termini. The CDR3 measures 15 amino acids from cysteine to phenylalanine. CDR3 DNA is the only sequence kept; it has 45 bases, read in frame from the first base. Source material: PBMCs. This TCR was sampled from a woman aged 55-75 years with lung cancer. The sequence links TRBV5-4 to TRBJ1-1; TRBD1 is a weak D gene call, 5 bases matching. In nucleotide form, the sequence is TGTGCCAGCAGCCTTGGCGCGCGGGGCGACACTGAAGCTTTCTTT. The translation is CASSLGARGDTEAFF.